What follows are 13 T cell receptor beta chains derived from one specimen sequenced in a study of T cell repertoires and Cas9 in healthy adults. The repertoire was sequenced with immunoSEQ multiplex PCR; TCRdb's copy has only in-frame clones and lacks some. The table includes 20,000 to 25,000 clones, around nine tenths detected once. The sequenced sample consisted of CD4+ effector T cells (CD127+, CD25-, CD137-, CD154-) from PBMCs; culture status not recorded. These receptors were collected from a human donor in good health.

V gene TRBV11-1 combines with J gene TRBJ2-2; 7 bases are a match to TRBD2. Germline V gene sequence: CDR1 SGHAT, CDR2 FQDESV (reference sequence). This CDR3 is built from 16 residues. V lost 2 bases and J lost 3; bases outside the gene matches: 6. DNA for the CDR3: TGTGCCAGCAGCTTATTTCAGGGAGGGGACACCGGGGAGCTGTTTTTT. Encoded protein: CASSLFQGGDTGELFF.

The chain employs TRBV11-1 and TRBJ1-1; no firm D call. With 5 bases removed from V and 4 bases from J, the gap between germline ends came to 8 bases. Looked up from germline, CDR1 is SGHAT and CDR2 is FQDESV (reference sequence). This CDR3 contains 12 residues. The CDR3 here is CASSLDRTEAFF. The CDR3 DNA sequence: TGTGCCAGCAGCCTAGACCGCACTGAAGCTTTCTTT.

This sequence joins TRBV7-2 and TRBJ1-2, with TRBD1 matching over 7 bases. The CDR3 extends over 15 amino acids. J was trimmed by 2 bases and V by 4 bases; bases with no gene match: 7. The germline V gene has CDR1 SGHTA and CDR2 FQGNSA. In DNA, the CDR3 is TGTGCCAGCAGCTCAGGACAGGTGATAAACTATGGCTACACCTTC. This gives the protein CASSSGQVINYGYTF.

This clone was counted a single time. The J gene is TRBJ2-3, the V gene TRBV5-1, with D unclear. V dropped 6 bases and J dropped 6 bases, with 17 bases sitting between them. Germline V lookup: CDR1 SGHRS, CDR2 YFSETQ. This CDR3 is 14 amino acids long. The CDR3 DNA is TGCGCCAGCATGCAAGGCTCAGAGTGGGATACGCAGTATTTT. Amino acid sequence: CASMQGSEWDTQYF.

The rearrangement joins TRBV18 to TRBJ1-4; 8 bases agree with TRBD1. Trimming took 0 bases from V and 4 from J; bases not matched to a gene: 1. Germline CDR1 KGHSH, CDR2 LQKENI. The CDR3 runs to 15 residues. The CDR3 region is CASSPPDRDNEKLFF. DNA for the CDR3: TGTGCCAGCTCACCACCGGACAGGGATAATGAAAAACTGTTTTTT. Full variable domain (rest looked up from reference TRBV18 and TRBJ1-4): NAGVMQNPRHLVRRRGQEARLRCSPMKGHSHVYWYRQLPEEGLKFMVYLQKENIIDESGMPKERFSAEFPKEGPSILRIQQVVRGDSAAYFCASSPPDRDNEKLFFGSGTQLSVL.

This clone was seen a handful of times. The chain links TRBV7-9 to TRBJ1-1, with D tentatively TRBD1 (6 bases). Germline CDR1 reads SEHNR; CDR2 reads FQNEAQ (reference sequence). Trimming took off 7 bases at V and 0 bases at J, with 24 bases between the two ends. CDR3 length equals 18 residues. The CDR3 DNA sequence: TGTGCCAGCACCATCCAAGGGGGGGGCAAGTCCATGAACACTGAAGCTTTCTTT. Translating it yields CASTIQGGGKSMNTEAFF.

This rearrangement joins TRBV28 to TRBJ2-7; 12 bases fit TRBD2. Looked up from germline, CDR1 is MDHEN and CDR2 is SYDVKM. CDR3 length equals 15 residues. After removal of 5 bases from V and 4 bases from J, the junction contained 6 bases not matched to a gene. As DNA, the CDR3 is TGTGCCAGCAGTGTAACTAGCGGGGGGCTTTACGAGCAGTACTTC. This translates into CASSVTSGGLYEQYF.

This chain joins TRBV6-6 and TRBJ2-3; D call uncertain. Trimming shortened V by 0 bases and J by 1 base, and 8 bases separated the two germline ends. CDR1 is MNHNY, CDR2 SVGAGI, per germline (reference sequence). The length of the CDR3 is 15 residues. CDR3 bases: TGTGCCAGCAGTTACTCCAACAGCGGCACAGATACGCAGTATTTT. It encodes CASSYSNSGTDTQYF.

This chain uses TRBV6-1 with TRBJ1-6; no clear D. V lost 2 bases and J lost 9, with 5 bases in between. The V gene's germline CDR1 is MNHNS and CDR2 SASEGT. The CDR3 length is 12 residues. CDR3 sequence reads: CASSESSSPLHF. CDR3 coding DNA: TGTGCCAGCAGTGAAAGCAGTTCACCCCTCCACTTT.

The chain has TRBV6-6 and TRBJ2-5; 8 nucleotides align to TRBD2. The CDR3 contains 15 residues. Germline CDR1 reads MNHNY; CDR2 reads SVGAGI (reference sequence). The trim removed 5 bases at V and 2 bases at J, leaving 7 bases unmatched. The CDR3 nucleotides read TGTGCCAGCAGTCCGACGCGGGGGGTTCAAGAGACCCAGTACTTC. It specifies CASSPTRGVQETQYF.

This clone has just one count. The chain has TRBV5-1 and TRBJ2-3; D might be TRBD2 (7 bases). This CDR3 is 16 amino acids long. Trimming removed 2 bases at V and 0 bases at J, with 13 bases between. Germline-derived CDR1 and CDR2 are SGHRS and YFSETQ. CDR3 nucleotide sequence: TGCGCCAGCAGCTTAGGGGGGAGGGCTAGCACAGATACGCAGTATTTT. Translated, it gives CASSLGGRASTDTQYF.

This chain joins TRBV6-1 and TRBJ2-3, with TRBD1 matching over 9 bases. Trimming at V came to 10 bases and at J to 4 bases, leaving 9 bases not matched to a gene. The CDR3 spans 14 residues. Germline CDR1 reads MNHNS; CDR2 reads SASEGT. The CDR3 loop reads CATHRGQDADTQYF. DNA of the CDR3: TGTGCCACCCACAGGGGGCAAGATGCAGATACGCAGTATTTT.

CDR3 protein: CASSIQGIGNQPQHF. The CDR3 coding sequence is TGTGCCAGCAGCATCCAGGGTATCGGCAATCAGCCCCAGCATTTT. The chain combines TRBV5-4 with TRBJ1-5; TRBD1 might be the D (5 bases). CDR1 is SGHNT, CDR2 YYREEE, per germline (reference sequence). The CDR3 totals 15 residues. The ends were cut back, 4 bases at V and 2 bases at J, with 13 bases in the middle.